This T cell receptor (beta chain) was observed in a study of blood T cell repertoires in COVID-19. The V end lost 2 bases, the J end lost 0 bases, and 11 bases lay between the germline ends. CDR1 is SEHNR and CDR2 is FQNEAQ in the germline V gene (reference sequence). The CDR3 is 16 amino acids. In the original analysis: For nucleated cells, counts were estimated from reference gene primer amplification. Repertoires were generated with immunoSEQ multiplex PCR, while TCRdb's copy carries only in-frame clones and drops some. The V and J calls and the clone size are those of that table, but D and trimming were determined from the DNA. In the table there are 84,000 or so clones, around four fifths of which are singletons.

This clonotype originated in a human donor in a cohort sampled during active COVID-19. V is TRBV7-9 and J is TRBJ2-1, with D perhaps TRBD1 (6 bases). What was sequenced was peripheral blood. The CDR3 DNA sequence: TGTGCCAGCAGCTTAAGCCAGGGACACTCCTACAATGAGCAGTTCTTC. Protein sequence: CASSLSQGHSYNEQFF. Drawing the rest from reference TRBV7-9 and TRBJ2-1, the complete variable domain is DTGVSQNPRHKITKRGQNVTFRCDPISEHNRLYWYRQTLGQGPEFLTYFQNEAQLEKSRLLSDRFSAERPKGSFSTLEIQRTEQGDSAMYLCASSLSQGHSYNEQFFGPGTRLTVL.